This TCR beta chain came from a study of radiotherapy plus CTLA-4 blockade in lung cancer. About the research overall: Among patients, about 17% showed objective responses, and approximately 31% had disease control. Regarding the study as a whole: There was expansion of tumor-derived TCR clones in blood after radiotherapy plus ipilimumab.

The CDR3 is made up of 16 amino acids. Germline loops: CDR1 KGHSH, CDR2 LQKENI. Between the trimmed V and J ends, which lost 3 bases and 3 bases, there was a span of 18 bases. This clone has a single count. What it binds is unknown. Assay: immunoSEQ multiplex PCR; the TCRdb copy retains only in-frame clones and omits some. The data hold about 48,000 clones, with approximately 78% observed a single time. The chain is built from TRBV18 and TRBJ2-7; the D gene is possibly TRBD1 (6 bases). The sequences come from peripheral blood, collected from a patient treated with radiotherapy plus ipilimumab. This clonotype was sampled from a human donor with non-small cell lung cancer who had stable disease on radiotherapy plus ipilimumab. The CDR3 loop reads CASSPFGSRGNYEQYF. CDR3 nucleotide sequence: TGTGCCAGCTCACCTTTCGGTAGCAGGGGAAACTACGAGCAGTACTTC.